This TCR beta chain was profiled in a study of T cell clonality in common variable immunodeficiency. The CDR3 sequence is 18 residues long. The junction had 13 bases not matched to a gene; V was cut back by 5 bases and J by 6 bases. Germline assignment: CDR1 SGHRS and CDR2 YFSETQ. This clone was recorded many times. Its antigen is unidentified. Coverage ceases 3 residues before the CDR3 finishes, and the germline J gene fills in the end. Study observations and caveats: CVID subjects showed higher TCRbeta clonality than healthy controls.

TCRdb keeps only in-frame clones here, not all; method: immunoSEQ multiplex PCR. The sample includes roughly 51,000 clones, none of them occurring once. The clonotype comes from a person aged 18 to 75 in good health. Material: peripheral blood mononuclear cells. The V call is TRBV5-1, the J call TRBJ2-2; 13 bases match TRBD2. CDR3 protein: CASSAGLAGVVSPGELFF. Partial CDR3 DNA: TGCGCCAGCAGTGCCGGACTAGCGGGAGTTGTCTCGCCCGGGGAG. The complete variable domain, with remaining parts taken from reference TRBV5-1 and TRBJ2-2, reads KAGVTQTPRYLIKTRGQQVTLSCSPISGHRSVSWYQQTPGQGLQFLFEYFSETQRNKGNFPGRFSGRQFSNSRSEMNVSTLELGDSALYLCASSAGLAGVVSPGELFFGEGSRLTVL.